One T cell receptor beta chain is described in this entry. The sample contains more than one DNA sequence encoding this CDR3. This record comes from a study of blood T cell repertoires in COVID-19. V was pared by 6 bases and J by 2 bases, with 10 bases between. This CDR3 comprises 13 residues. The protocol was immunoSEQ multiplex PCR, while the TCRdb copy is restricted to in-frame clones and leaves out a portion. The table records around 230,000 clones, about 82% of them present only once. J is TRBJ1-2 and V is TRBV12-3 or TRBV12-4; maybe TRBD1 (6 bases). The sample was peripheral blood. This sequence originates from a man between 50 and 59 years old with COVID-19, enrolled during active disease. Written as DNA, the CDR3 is TGTGCCAGCAGCCTCGGACAGAACTATGGCTACACCTTC. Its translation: CASSLGQNYGYTF.